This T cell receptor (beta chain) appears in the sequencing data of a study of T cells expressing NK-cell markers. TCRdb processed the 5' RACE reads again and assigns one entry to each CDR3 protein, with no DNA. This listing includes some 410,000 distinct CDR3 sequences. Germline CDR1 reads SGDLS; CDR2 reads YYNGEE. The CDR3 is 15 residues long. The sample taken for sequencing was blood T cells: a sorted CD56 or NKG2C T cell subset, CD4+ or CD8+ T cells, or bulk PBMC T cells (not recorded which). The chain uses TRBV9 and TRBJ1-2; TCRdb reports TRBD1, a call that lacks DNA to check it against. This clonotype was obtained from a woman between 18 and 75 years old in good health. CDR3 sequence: CASSVWGGANYGYTF.